Presented here are 10 T cell receptor beta chains from one specimen sequenced in a study of immune evolution from preneoplasia to lung adenocarcinoma. Profiling relied on immunoSEQ multiplex PCR, and the TCRdb table lists in-frame clones only, not all of them. The sample includes fewer than 5,500 clones, approximately 85% of them seen just once. Sequences were obtained from FFPE atypical adenomatous hyperplasia tissue from the lung. Subset in this sample: atypical adenomatous hyperplasia (AAH), lung preneoplasia. The receptor source for this set is a person aged 70 to 79 with lung adenocarcinoma.

This chain links TRBV11-1 with TRBJ2-2, with D uncertain. CDR1 and CDR2 from the germline V gene are SGHAT and FQDESV (reference sequence). CDR3 length: 14 residues. V was clipped by 1 base and J by 6 bases, with 9 bases between them. Written as DNA, the CDR3 is TGTGCCAGCAGCTTAGATTGGAATGCCGGGGAGCTGTTTTTT. Translated: CASSLDWNAGELFF. The full variable domain, with the rest looked up from reference TRBV11-1 and TRBJ2-2, is EAEVAQSPRYKITEKSQAVAFWCDPISGHATLYWYRQILGQGPELLVQFQDESVVDDSQLPKDRFSAERLKGVDSTLKIQPAELGDSAMYLCASSLDWNAGELFFGEGSRLTVL.

The table lists this clone with a count of one. CDR3: CASSPSGRVETQYF. CDR3 DNA: TGTGCCAGCAGCCCAAGCGGGAGGGTAGAGACCCAGTACTTC. V usage is TRBV7-2 and J usage is TRBJ2-5, with 10 bases identical to TRBD2. V shed 5 bases and J 4 bases; nucleotides not matched to a gene: 4. The V gene's germline CDR1 is SGHTA and CDR2 FQGNSA. The CDR3 length is 14 residues.

In its sample, this clone was seen once. This sequence joins TRBV6-5 and TRBJ2-1; D not resolved. CDR1 is MNHEY, CDR2 SVGAGI, per germline. The CDR3 extends over 15 amino acids. Trimming took off 0 bases at V and 3 bases at J, with 9 bases between the two ends. The CDR3: CASSYSGSYYNEQFF. The CDR3 DNA reads as TGTGCCAGCAGTTACTCAGGGTCCTACTACAATGAGCAGTTCTTC.

The chain recombines TRBV28 with TRBJ2-1, with TRBD2 identical over 10 bases. CDR1 MDHEN and CDR2 SYDVKM come from the germline V gene. The CDR3 contains 15 residues. The V segment lost 4 bases and the J segment 8 bases; nucleotides outside the gene matches: 8. The CDR3 DNA reads TGTGCCAGCAGTTCCATAGCGGGAGGCCGCCATGAGCAGTTCTTC. Encoded protein: CASSSIAGGRHEQFF. The full variable domain, in which reference TRBV28 and TRBJ2-1 provide the parts outside the CDR3, is DVKVTQSSRYLVKRTGEKVFLECVQDMDHENMFWYRQDPGLGLRLIYFSYDVKMKEKGDIPEGYSVSREKKERFSLILESASTNQTSMYLCASSSIAGGRHEQFFGPGTRLTVL.

The gene calls are TRBV5-1 and TRBJ1-4; tentatively, D is TRBD1 (6 bases). CDR1 and CDR2 from the germline V gene are SGHRS and YFSETQ. The V end was cut by 5 bases, the J end by 4 bases, with 9 bases between. There are 13 residues in the CDR3. The CDR3 DNA is TGCGCCAGCAGAAGAGGGGGTAATGAAAAACTGTTTTTT. Translated, it gives CASRRGGNEKLFF.

The chain joins TRBV6-5 to TRBJ2-7; a possible D gene is TRBD1 (6 bases). CDR3 length: 12 residues. Germline assignment: CDR1 MNHEY and CDR2 SVGAGI. V lost 6 bases to trimming and J lost 4 bases, with 10 bases between them. The CDR3 here is CASRTQGYEQYF. DNA of the CDR3: TGTGCCAGCAGGACCCAGGGGTACGAGCAGTACTTC.

The V and J genes are TRBV20-1 and TRBJ1-3, with no clear D. Germline V gene data show CDR1 as DFQATT and CDR2 as SNEGSKA (reference sequence). The CDR3 consists of 11 residues. Trimming removed 4 bases from V and 8 bases from J, with 9 bases in between. This CDR3 reads CSAMLGYTIYF. CDR3 bases: TGCAGTGCTATGTTAGGATACACCATATATTTT.

V is TRBV28 and J is TRBJ2-7, with TRBD2 matching over 9 bases. Germline V lookup: CDR1 MDHEN, CDR2 SYDVKM. The length of the CDR3 is 15 residues. V dropped 2 bases and J dropped 1; count of bases not matched to a gene: 3. Written as DNA, the CDR3 is TGTGCCAGCAGTTTACTAGCGGGAATATCCTACGAGCAGTACTTC. It specifies CASSLLAGISYEQYF.

The chain links TRBV9 to TRBJ2-1; D possibly uses TRBD1 or TRBD2 (6 bases each). The CDR3 covers 16 residues. The germline V and J ends were trimmed by 3 bases and 8 bases, with 21 bases remaining between them. Germline lookup yields CDR1 SGDLS and CDR2 YYNGEE. The CDR3 here is CASSAELAGPGDEQFF. Written as DNA, the CDR3 is TGTGCCAGCAGCGCCGAACTAGCAGGCCCAGGGGATGAGCAGTTCTTC.

V and J are TRBV5-1 and TRBJ2-3, with D uncertain. Germline V gives CDR1 SGHRS, CDR2 YFSETQ. V was shortened by 4 bases and J by 6 bases, with 12 bases between the two germline ends. The length of the CDR3 is 13 residues. CDR3 in DNA: TGCGCCAGCAGCCTGGTGTTGGGCGATACGCAGTATTTT. It codes for CASSLVLGDTQYF.